This TCR beta chain was recovered during a study of T cells in localized non-small cell lung cancer. Study-wide findings and caveats: With higher T cell density in blood came longer overall survival. Adjacent lung held a median 57 of the top 100 tumor clones. Uninvolved adjacent lung showed peak T cell clonality, exceeding tumor. Sequencing was restricted to one tumor region; therefore, heterogeneity remains possible.

Sequenced by immunoSEQ multiplex PCR; TCRdb stores in-frame clones only, minus some. The sample carries around 94,000 clones, around 90% recorded once. Points on this clone: Antigen specificity is unknown.

Germline lookup yields CDR1 SGDLS and CDR2 YYNGEE. The V end was cut by 4 bases, the J end by 0 bases, with 11 bases between. The CDR3 runs to 14 residues. The chain recombines TRBV9 with TRBJ2-7; no reliable D call. The sequenced sample was peripheral blood, obtained before any cancer treatment. This receptor was obtained from a man aged 40 to 69 with stage I squamous cell lung carcinoma. The CDR3 protein is CASSSRASSYEQYF. Here the CDR3 DNA reads TGTGCCAGCAGCTCTCGGGCTTCCTCCTACGAGCAGTACTTC.